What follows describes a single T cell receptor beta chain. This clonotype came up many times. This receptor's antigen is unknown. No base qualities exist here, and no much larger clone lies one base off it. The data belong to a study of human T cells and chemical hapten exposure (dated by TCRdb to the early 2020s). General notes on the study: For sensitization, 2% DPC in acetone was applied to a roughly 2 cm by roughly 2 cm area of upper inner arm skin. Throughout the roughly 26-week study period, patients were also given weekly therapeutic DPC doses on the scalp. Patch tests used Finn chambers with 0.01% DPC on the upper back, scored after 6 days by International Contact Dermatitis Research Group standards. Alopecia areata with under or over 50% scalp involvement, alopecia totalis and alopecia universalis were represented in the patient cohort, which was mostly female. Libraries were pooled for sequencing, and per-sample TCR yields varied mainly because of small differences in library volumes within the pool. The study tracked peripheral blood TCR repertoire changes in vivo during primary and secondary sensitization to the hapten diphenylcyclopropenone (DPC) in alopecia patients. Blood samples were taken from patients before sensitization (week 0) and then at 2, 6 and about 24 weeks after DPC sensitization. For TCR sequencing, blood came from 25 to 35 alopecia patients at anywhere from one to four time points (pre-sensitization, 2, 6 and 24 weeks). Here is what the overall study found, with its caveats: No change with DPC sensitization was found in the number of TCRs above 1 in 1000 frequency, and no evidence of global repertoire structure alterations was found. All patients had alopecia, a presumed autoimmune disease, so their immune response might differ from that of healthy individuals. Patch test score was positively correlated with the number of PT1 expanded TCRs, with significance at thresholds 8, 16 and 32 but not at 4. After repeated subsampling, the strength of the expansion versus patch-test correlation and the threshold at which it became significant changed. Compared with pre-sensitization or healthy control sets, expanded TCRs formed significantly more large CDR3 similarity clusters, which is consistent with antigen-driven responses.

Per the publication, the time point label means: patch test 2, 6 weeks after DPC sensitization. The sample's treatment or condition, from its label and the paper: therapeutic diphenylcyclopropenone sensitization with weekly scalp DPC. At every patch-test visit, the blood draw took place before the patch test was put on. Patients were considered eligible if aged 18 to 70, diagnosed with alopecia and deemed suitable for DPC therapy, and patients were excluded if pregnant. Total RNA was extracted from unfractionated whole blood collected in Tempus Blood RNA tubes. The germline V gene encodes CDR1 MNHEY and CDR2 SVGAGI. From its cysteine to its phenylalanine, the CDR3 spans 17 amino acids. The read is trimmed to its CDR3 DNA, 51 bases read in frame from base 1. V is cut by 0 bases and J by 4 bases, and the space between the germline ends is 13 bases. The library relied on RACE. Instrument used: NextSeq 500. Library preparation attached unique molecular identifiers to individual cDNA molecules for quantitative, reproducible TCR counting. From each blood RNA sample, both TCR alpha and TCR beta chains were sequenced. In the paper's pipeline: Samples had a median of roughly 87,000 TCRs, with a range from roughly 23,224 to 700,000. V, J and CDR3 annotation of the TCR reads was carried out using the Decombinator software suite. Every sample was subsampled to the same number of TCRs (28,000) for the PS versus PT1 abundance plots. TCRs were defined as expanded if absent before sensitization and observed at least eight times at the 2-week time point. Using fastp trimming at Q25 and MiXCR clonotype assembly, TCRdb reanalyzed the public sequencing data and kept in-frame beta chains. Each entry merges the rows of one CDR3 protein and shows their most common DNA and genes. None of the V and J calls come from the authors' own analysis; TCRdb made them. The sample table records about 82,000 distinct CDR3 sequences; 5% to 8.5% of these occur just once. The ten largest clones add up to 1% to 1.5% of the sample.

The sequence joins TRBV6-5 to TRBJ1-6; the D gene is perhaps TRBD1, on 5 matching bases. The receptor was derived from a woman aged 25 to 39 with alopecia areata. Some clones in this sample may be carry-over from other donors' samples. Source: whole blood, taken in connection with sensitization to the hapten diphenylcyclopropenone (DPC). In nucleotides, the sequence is TGTGCCAGCAGTTACTCGGTAAGGGGTGTTTATAATTCACCCCTCCACTTT. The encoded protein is CASSYSVRGVYNSPLHF.